The T cell receptor beta chain under discussion was sequenced for a study of HIV-infected patients and healthy controls. Study results and caveats: CDR3 sharing between individuals was lower in HIV-infected patients than in healthy controls. Eight alpha and eight beta V genes differed significantly in mean usage between HIV-infected patients and controls. During therapy, HIV-associated CDR3s fell significantly in frequency, while CMV-associated CDR3s did not change significantly. MAIT alpha-chain CDR3s were frequent in healthy controls, depleted in HIV+.

500 ng RNA was reverse transcribed with alpha and beta constant-region primers. Using multiplexing indices, alpha and beta chain libraries were generated apart by chain-specific third strand synthesis. TCRdb re-derived calls from the 5' RACE reads in MiXCR, one entry per CDR3 protein. The table shows about 12,000 distinct CDR3 sequences, with less than 6.5% occurring only once. There are 13 residues in the CDR3. The V end lost 2 bases, the J end lost 3 bases, and 5 bases lay between the germline ends. Germline CDR1 is KGHSH and CDR2 is LQKENI. All unsorted peripheral T cells were captured because whole blood was used without fractionation. This clonotype is labeled as medium-sized. No antigen is known for it.

The genes are TRBV18 and TRBJ1-5; D remains ambiguous. The sample taken for sequencing was blood. This clonotype originated in an adult in good health. In DNA, the CDR3 is TGTGCCAGCTCACCATCATCCAATCAGCCCCAGCATTTT. Encoded protein: CASSPSSNQPQHF.